The rows below give T cell receptor beta chains drawn from one sample of a study of T cell responses to AZD1222 COVID-19 vaccine. Sequencing was performed with immunoSEQ multiplex PCR; in TCRdb, only in-frame clones are kept and a portion is missing. Altogether over 100,000 clones are present, more than 65% being singletons, with the ten largest covering approximately 10%. Sample: peripheral blood, taken on day 0 of AZD1222 vaccination. These receptors all stem from an adult in good health. Each CDR3 is given with its conserved first and last residue. D genes are given only for firm matches. Not every row has a clone size; where given, it reads once, few, many or a size class.

V gene: TRBV30
D gene: -
J gene: TRBJ1-5
clone size: -
CDR3 protein: CAWRVPNGQPQHF
CDR3 DNA: TGTGCCTGGAGGGTACCGAATGGGCAGCCCCAGCATTTT

V gene: TRBV7-9
D gene: -
J gene: TRBJ1-1
clone size: few
CDR3 protein: CASSPNLRENTEAFF
CDR3 DNA: TGTGCCAGCAGCCCGAATCTACGGGAGAACACTGAAGCTTTCTTT

V gene: TRBV6-5
D gene: TRBD1
J gene: TRBJ2-7
clone size: -
CDR3 protein: CASRRTGTAYEQYF
CDR3 DNA: TGTGCCAGCAGGCGGACCGGGACAGCCTACGAGCAGTACTTC

V gene: TRBV19
D gene: TRBD1
J gene: TRBJ1-5
clone size: -
CDR3 protein: CASSFRDRIELQPQHF
CDR3 DNA: TGTGCCAGTAGTTTTCGGGACAGAATAGAACTTCAGCCCCAGCATTTT

V gene: TRBV19
D gene: TRBD1
J gene: TRBJ1-1
clone size: -
CDR3 protein: CASSTRQGTDEAFF
CDR3 DNA: TGTGCCAGTAGTACGCGACAGGGGACGGATGAAGCTTTCTTT

V gene: TRBV5-8
D gene: -
J gene: TRBJ1-2
clone size: -
CDR3 protein: CASSLGQALNYGYTF
CDR3 DNA: TGTGCCAGCAGCTTGGGACAGGCTCTTAACTATGGCTACACCTTC

V gene: TRBV28
D gene: -
J gene: TRBJ1-4
clone size: -
CDR3 protein: CASSSERGASNEKLFF
CDR3 DNA: TGTGCCAGCAGTTCCGAAAGGGGGGCGTCTAATGAAAAACTGTTTTTT

V gene: TRBV3-1/TRBV3-2
D gene: -
J gene: TRBJ2-3
clone size: -
CDR3 protein: CASSGGVTDTQYF
CDR3 DNA: TGTGCCAGCAGCGGAGGAGTCACAGATACGCAGTATTTT

V gene: TRBV18
D gene: -
J gene: TRBJ1-1
clone size: -
CDR3 protein: CASSHPGRGDEAFF
CDR3 DNA: TGTGCCAGCTCACACCCCGGGAGGGGGGATGAAGCTTTCTTT

V gene: TRBV9
D gene: TRBD1
J gene: TRBJ2-1
clone size: -
CDR3 protein: CASSEDRVYNEQFF
CDR3 DNA: TGTGCCAGCAGCGAGGACAGGGTTTACAATGAGCAGTTCTTC

V gene: TRBV19
D gene: TRBD1
J gene: TRBJ2-7
clone size: few
CDR3 protein: CASSHPGQGTYEQYF
CDR3 DNA: TGTGCCAGTAGTCACCCGGGACAGGGTACCTACGAGCAGTACTTC

V gene: TRBV30
D gene: -
J gene: TRBJ2-2
clone size: -
CDR3 protein: CAWSDRVQTGELFF
CDR3 DNA: TGTGCCTGGAGTGATAGGGTACAGACCGGGGAGCTGTTTTTT

V gene: TRBV5-4
D gene: TRBD1
J gene: TRBJ1-3
clone size: -
CDR3 protein: CASTQDRGNTIYF
CDR3 DNA: TGTGCCAGCACCCAGGACAGGGGAAACACCATATATTTT

V gene: TRBV29-1
D gene: -
J gene: TRBJ2-7
clone size: -
CDR3 protein: CSVEARGPPYEQYF
CDR3 DNA: TGCAGCGTTGAGGCGCGGGGGCCCCCCTACGAGCAGTACTTC

V gene: TRBV11-1
D gene: TRBD1
J gene: TRBJ1-4
clone size: -
CDR3 protein: CASGTGSNEKLFF
CDR3 DNA: TGTGCCAGCGGGACAGGGTCTAATGAAAAACTGTTTTTT

V gene: TRBV29-1
D gene: -
J gene: TRBJ1-1
clone size: -
CDR3 protein: CSVGGGDTEAFF
CDR3 DNA: TGCAGCGTTGGGGGCGGGGACACTGAAGCTTTCTTT

V gene: TRBV30
D gene: -
J gene: TRBJ2-7
clone size: -
CDR3 protein: CAWSQRGEQYF
CDR3 DNA: TGTGCCTGGAGTCAAAGGGGCGAGCAGTACTTC

V gene: TRBV11-3
D gene: TRBD2
J gene: TRBJ2-3
clone size: -
CDR3 protein: CASSPGTSGGTDTQYF
CDR3 DNA: TGTGCCAGCAGCCCTGGGACTAGCGGGGGCACAGATACGCAGTATTTT

V gene: TRBV9
D gene: -
J gene: TRBJ1-1
clone size: -
CDR3 protein: CATAREGTEAFF
CDR3 DNA: TGTGCTACTGCGAGAGAGGGGACTGAAGCTTTCTTT

V gene: TRBV6-5
D gene: -
J gene: TRBJ2-7
clone size: -
CDR3 protein: CASSRDAEQYF
CDR3 DNA: TGTGCCAGCAGTCGTGACGCCGAGCAGTACTTC

V gene: TRBV12-5
D gene: -
J gene: TRBJ1-2
clone size: -
CDR3 protein: CASGLFPLGGYTF
CDR3 DNA: TGTGCTAGTGGTTTGTTCCCCCTGGGGGGCTACACCTTC

V gene: TRBV6-4
D gene: -
J gene: TRBJ1-3
clone size: once
CDR3 protein: CASSDSPGNTIYF
CDR3 DNA: TGTGCCAGCAGTGACTCTCCGGGAAACACCATATATTTT

V gene: TRBV18
D gene: -
J gene: TRBJ2-5
clone size: few
CDR3 protein: CASSPPGSQETQYF
CDR3 DNA: TGTGCCAGCTCACCCCCGGGGTCTCAAGAGACCCAGTACTTC

V gene: TRBV4-2
D gene: TRBD2
J gene: TRBJ2-7
clone size: few
CDR3 protein: CASSHGGTSGSYEQYF
CDR3 DNA: TGTGCCAGCAGCCATGGCGGGACTAGCGGTTCCTACGAGCAGTACTTC

V gene: TRBV7-8
D gene: -
J gene: TRBJ1-1
clone size: -
CDR3 protein: CASSLARWGGSNTEAFF
CDR3 DNA: TGTGCCAGCAGCTTAGCGCGCTGGGGGGGGAGCAACACTGAAGCTTTCTTT

V gene: TRBV19
D gene: -
J gene: TRBJ2-3
clone size: -
CDR3 protein: CASSILQGRDTQYF
CDR3 DNA: TGTGCCAGTAGTATATTACAGGGCCGAGATACGCAGTATTTT

V gene: TRBV7-3
D gene: -
J gene: TRBJ2-3
clone size: -
CDR3 protein: CASSPTKGIGTQYF
CDR3 DNA: TGTGCCAGCAGCCCTACCAAGGGCATTGGTACGCAGTATTTT

V gene: TRBV3-1/TRBV3-2
D gene: TRBD2
J gene: TRBJ2-7
clone size: -
CDR3 protein: CASSNSGLGYEQYF
CDR3 DNA: TGTGCCAGCAGCAATAGCGGGTTGGGGTACGAGCAGTACTTC

V gene: TRBV7-3
D gene: -
J gene: TRBJ2-2
clone size: -
CDR3 protein: CASSLSSGGSTGELFF
CDR3 DNA: TGTGCCAGCAGCTTAAGTAGCGGAGGGAGCACCGGGGAGCTGTTTTTT

V gene: TRBV7-2
D gene: -
J gene: TRBJ1-4
clone size: once
CDR3 protein: CASSLGPSNEKLFF
CDR3 DNA: TGTGCCAGCAGCCTCGGGCCAAGTAATGAAAAACTGTTTTTT

V gene: TRBV2
D gene: -
J gene: TRBJ2-7
clone size: -
CDR3 protein: CASSGRQAGFGEQYF
CDR3 DNA: TGTGCCAGCAGTGGGAGGCAGGCTGGATTTGGCGAGCAGTACTTC